This T cell receptor (beta chain) originates from a study of T cell responses to AZD1222 COVID-19 vaccine. Study-wide findings and caveats: Epitopes outside B.1.351 and B.1.1.7 mutated regions reportedly drew nearly half of spike TCRs. Vaccine-associated CD4 TCRs spanned spike, dominant at 160-218 and 743-854. No repertoire was sampled before or during the peak T cell response, only after it.

The CDR3 is made up of 16 amino acids. Germline CDR1 is SEHNR and CDR2 is FQNEAQ (reference sequence). With 5 bases removed from V and 1 base from J, the gap between germline ends came to 15 bases. Only in-frame clones appear in the TCRdb table, and some are missing; sequencing was by immunoSEQ multiplex PCR. The sample lists roughly 80,000 clones, over 75% occurring once. Points on this clone: No antigen is known for it.

The sample was peripheral blood, taken 28 days after the second AZD1222 dose. This clonotype was sampled from an adult who received the AZD1222 COVID-19 vaccine. The V gene is TRBV7-9, the J gene TRBJ2-1; the D is unclear. CDR3 nucleotide sequence: TGTGCCAGCAGCCCCGACGGCCGGCGATCCTACAATGAGCAGTTCTTC. Translation: CASSPDGRRSYNEQFF.